This TCR beta chain comes out of a study of Tregs in tolerant kidney transplant recipients. Looking at the study overall: Recipients received nonmyeloablative bone marrow transplants from related graft donors, with transient mixed chimerism. Broader study findings: Biological reproducibility was not directly addressed, but technical replication error appeared minimal. Some patients' samples used different primers over time, so nucleotide sequences weren't comparable.

About this clone itself: Its antigen remains unknown.

Assay used: immunoSEQ multiplex PCR; TCRdb lists only in-frame clones, some missing. The sample lists roughly 80,000 clones, roughly 98% occurring once. The CDR3 has 15 amino acids. With 3 bases removed from V and 3 bases from J, the gap between germline ends came to 13 bases. CDR1 ENHRY and CDR2 SYGVKD come from the germline V gene. The material was CD4+ T cells from blood, obtained before the transplant. The chain recombines TRBV10-3 with TRBJ2-3; perhaps TRBD2 as D (6 bases). The sequence was obtained from a human donor who received a combined kidney and bone marrow transplant. The CDR3 sequence is CAISDGGFSTDTQYF. The CDR3 DNA reads TGTGCCATCAGTGATGGAGGGTTTTCTACAGATACGCAGTATTTT.